Listed here are 29 T cell receptor beta chains from one sample, sequenced in a study of shared clonotypes between healthy human individuals (dated by TCRdb to about 2020). Libraries were constructed by the immunoSEQ multiplex PCR assay. Imported from immuneACCESS, the table was reduced by TCRdb to in-frame sequences with V and J called. These copies leave out some clones; in studies compared against another copy, an unresolved V gene accounts for under half, and the cause of the remainder is not known. Counted in this sample were around 980,000 clones; 70% to 80% of them appeared once. 0.61% of the sample goes to the ten largest clones. Sequencing used memory CD4+ T cells from PBMCs. The cell subset or site label, read with the paper, signifies: CD45RA-negative fraction. The receptors come from a man between 18 and 29 years old in good health. Some clones in this sample may be carry-over from other donors' samples.

The chain recombines TRBV28 with TRBJ2-7, with D hard to call. The germline V gene encodes CDR1 MDHEN and CDR2 SYDVKM. The CDR3 has 14 residues. V lost 5 bases and J 0 bases, leaving 11 bases between the germline ends. The CDR3 DNA reads TGTGCCAGCAGTCCTCCACCCCTCTCCTACGAGCAGTACTTC. Residues: CASSPPPLSYEQYF.

This clone showed up just a few times. The rearrangement joins TRBV19 to TRBJ1-2; TRBD1 matches at 12 bases. The trim removed 3 bases at V and 8 bases at J, leaving 10 bases unmatched. Germline values: CDR1 LNHDA, CDR2 SQIVND (reference sequence). This CDR3 comprises 16 residues. CDR3 DNA sequence: TGTGCCAGTAGTATGGAGCCGGGACAGGGGGCGCGAGGCTACACCTTC. This codes for CASSMEPGQGARGYTF.

This clone showed up just a few times. The chain recombines TRBV28 with TRBJ2-2, with 9 bases that match TRBD2. There are 15 residues in the CDR3. Trimming removed 6 bases from V and 5 bases from J; junction bases left unmatched: 7. Germline assignment: CDR1 MDHEN and CDR2 SYDVKM. CDR3 sequence reads: CASSSNGLATGELFF. The CDR3 bases are TGTGCCAGCAGCTCTAACGGACTAGCGACCGGGGAGCTGTTTTTT.

A remark on this clone: This specimen includes other DNA sequences encoding the same CDR3. The chain links TRBV18 to TRBJ1-5; TRBD1 might be the D (6 bases). Germline assignment: CDR1 KGHSH and CDR2 LQKENI. This CDR3 region has 15 residues. V was trimmed by 3 bases and J by 1 base, leaving 10 bases between them. CDR3 loop: CASSPFQGSNQPQHF. CDR3 bases: TGTGCCAGCTCACCGTTCCAGGGGAGCAATCAGCCCCAGCATTTT.

V and J are TRBV7-7 and TRBJ2-5; TRBD2 agrees at 16 bases. Germline V lookup: CDR1 SSHAT, CDR2 FNYEAQ (reference sequence). The CDR3 sequence is 16 residues long. The V and J ends lost 5 bases and 5 bases, in that order; junction bases with no gene match: 5. The CDR3 loop reads CASSLGTSGRGETQYF. The CDR3 DNA follows: TGTGCCAGCAGCCTGGGGACTAGCGGGAGGGGGGAGACCCAGTACTTC.

Of note for this clone: At the DNA level, this CDR3 is encoded by other sequences in the same sample as well. The genes are TRBV5-1 and TRBJ2-1, with 9 bases matching TRBD2. This CDR3 comprises 15 residues. Germline V gene sequence: CDR1 SGHRS, CDR2 YFSETQ. V dropped 0 bases and J dropped 3; count of bases not matched to a gene: 1. The CDR3 sequence is CASSLGLADYNEQFF. The CDR3 region has the DNA TGCGCCAGCAGCTTGGGACTAGCGGACTACAATGAGCAGTTCTTC.

The chain carries TRBV7-9 and TRBJ1-3; D not certain. The V end was cut by 1 base, the J end by 8 bases, with 27 bases between. This CDR3 has 19 amino acids. Germline-derived CDR1 and CDR2 are SEHNR and FQNEAQ (reference sequence). The CDR3 protein is CASSLGGSRVVLWKDTIYF. CDR3 DNA: TGTGCCAGCAGCTTAGGGGGTTCTCGGGTCGTACTCTGGAAGGACACCATATATTTT. The full variable domain, with the rest looked up from reference TRBV7-9 and TRBJ1-3, is DTGVSQNPRHKITKRGQNVTFRCDPISEHNRLYWYRQTLGQGPEFLTYFQNEAQLEKSRLLSDRFSAERPKGSFSTLEIQRTEQGDSAMYLCASSLGGSRVVLWKDTIYFGEGSWLTVV.

The rearrangement joins TRBV5-4 to TRBJ1-1; D gene unclear. The V gene lost 4 bases and the J gene lost 5 bases, with 18 bases spanning the gap. This CDR3 region has 15 residues. Germline assignment: CDR1 SGHNT and CDR2 YYREEE (reference sequence). The CDR3 loop is CASSIAQTGGTEAFF. CDR3 nucleotides: TGTGCCAGCAGCATTGCCCAGACCGGCGGTACTGAAGCTTTCTTT.

CDR3 sequence reads: CAWSDRGDRDEKLFF. CDR3 bases: TGTGCCTGGAGTGACAGGGGGGATCGAGATGAAAAACTGTTTTTT. V is TRBV30 and J is TRBJ1-4; TRBD1 matches 8 bases. The CDR3 contains 15 residues. V was pared by 1 base and J by 6 bases, with 7 bases of the junction left unmatched. Germline lookup yields CDR1 GTSNPN and CDR2 SVGIG (reference sequence).

J is TRBJ2-5 and V is TRBV7-6, with TRBD2 as a possible D gene (5 bases). Germline V lookup: CDR1 SGHVS, CDR2 FNYEAQ. V was pared by 5 bases and J by 7 bases, with 17 bases between. The CDR3 is 14 residues long. DNA for the CDR3: TGTGCCAGCAGCGCGGCCTTTGGAGCGGTGACCCAGTACTTC. Its translation is CASSAAFGAVTQYF.

The rearrangement joins TRBV5-4 to TRBJ1-2; D is ambiguous. There are 14 residues in the CDR3. Germline CDR1 and CDR2: SGHNT and YYREEE (reference sequence). Trimming removed 4 bases from V and 5 bases from J, with 15 bases in between. CDR3 region: CASSPGLYSYGYTF. The CDR3 region has the DNA TGTGCCAGCAGCCCGGGATTGTATTCTTATGGCTACACCTTC.

The rearrangement links TRBV5-1 to TRBJ1-2; D is possibly TRBD1 (5 bases). The length of the CDR3 is 13 residues. Per the germline V gene, CDR1 is SGHRS and CDR2 is YFSETQ. V lost 2 bases, J lost 7 bases, and 12 bases lay in between. The CDR3 DNA is TGCGCCAGCAGCTTAGGGGCGAGATCTGGCTACACCTTC. It encodes CASSLGARSGYTF.

The gene calls are TRBV5-1 and TRBJ2-1, with D perhaps TRBD1 or TRBD2 (5 bases each). The CDR3 loop spans 14 amino acids. Germline V gene lookup returns CDR1 SGHRS and CDR2 YFSETQ. Trimming removed 4 bases at V and 0 bases at J, with 8 bases between. The CDR3 nucleotides read TGCGCCAGCAGCCCCGGGACCTCCTACAATGAGCAGTTCTTC. Translated: CASSPGTSYNEQFF. The variable domain in full, completed from reference TRBV5-1 and TRBJ2-1, reads KAGVTQTPRYLIKTRGQQVTLSCSPISGHRSVSWYQQTPGQGLQFLFEYFSETQRNKGNFPGRFSGRQFSNSRSEMNVSTLELGDSALYLCASSPGTSYNEQFFGPGTRLTVL.

The chain uses TRBV5-4 and TRBJ1-2; TRBD1 is a possible D gene (6 bases). V was pared by 2 bases and J by 0 bases, with 20 bases between. This CDR3 contains 18 residues. Germline assignment: CDR1 SGHNT and CDR2 YYREEE (reference sequence). The CDR3: CASSLGGGFGVTNYGYTF. The CDR3 nucleotides read TGTGCCAGCAGCTTAGGCGGGGGCTTCGGGGTAACTAACTATGGCTACACCTTC.

The J gene is TRBJ2-4, the V gene TRBV2; D not resolved. The CDR3 loop spans 15 amino acids. CDR1 is SNHLY and CDR2 is FYNNEI in the germline V gene. Trimming removed 4 bases from V and 3 bases from J, with 13 bases in between. The CDR3 is CASSVLGPNKNIQYF. The CDR3 coding sequence is TGTGCCAGCAGTGTCTTAGGGCCAAACAAAAACATTCAGTACTTC.

The chain uses TRBV28 and TRBJ1-2; weak D call: TRBD1 (6 bases). Trimming removed 0 bases from V and 4 bases from J, with 12 bases in between. CDR1 is MDHEN and CDR2 is SYDVKM in the germline V gene. This CDR3 comprises 15 residues. Here the CDR3 reads CASSLWGANPYGYTF. The DNA of the CDR3 is TGTGCCAGCAGTTTATGGGGGGCGAATCCCTATGGCTACACCTTC.

The rearrangement links TRBV4-2 to TRBJ2-5; D perhaps matches TRBD2 (5 bases). TRBJ2-7 matches the DNA end more closely, so the J call is doubtful. CDR3 length: 16 amino acids. Germline loops: CDR1 LGHNA, CDR2 YNFKEQ. The CDR3 bases are TGTGCCAGCAGCCAATCGAGGGCAGCTACGATGGGCGAGCAGTACTTC. Amino acid sequence: CASSQSRAATMGEQYF.

The rearrangement links TRBV6-1 to TRBJ1-5; TRBD1 might be the D (5 bases). From germline, CDR1 is MNHNS and CDR2 SASEGT. V dropped 8 bases and J dropped 0 bases, with 14 bases sitting between them. The CDR3 runs to 15 residues. DNA of the CDR3: TGTGCCAGCGTACCAGGGCCCTATAGCAATCAGCCCCAGCATTTT. Translating gives CASVPGPYSNQPQHF.

This chain uses TRBV7-6 with TRBJ1-4; TRBD1 matches at 7 bases. This CDR3 is 15 amino acids long. Germline loops: CDR1 SGHVS, CDR2 FNYEAQ. V lost 5 bases and J lost 2; bases outside the gene matches: 5. CDR3 sequence reads: CASSRGTATNEKLFF. The CDR3 DNA reads TGTGCCAGCAGCCGGGGGACAGCCACTAATGAAAAACTGTTTTTT. The whole variable domain, filled in from reference TRBV7-6 and TRBJ1-4, reads GAGVSQSPRYKVTKRGQDVALRCDPISGHVSLYWYRQALGQGPEFLTYFNYEAQQDKSGLPNDRFSAERPEGSISTLTIQRTEQRDSAMYRCASSRGTATNEKLFFGSGTQLSVL.

Note on this clone: Other nucleotide sequences from this sample produce the same CDR3. The rearrangement links TRBV7-9 to TRBJ2-2, with D uncertain. V lost 2 bases to trimming and J lost 2 bases, with 6 bases between them. Germline V gene lookup returns CDR1 SEHNR and CDR2 FQNEAQ (reference sequence). The CDR3 consists of 14 residues. This CDR3 reads CASSLLVNTGELFF. CDR3 nucleotides: TGTGCCAGCAGCTTACTAGTTAACACCGGGGAGCTGTTTTTT.

On this clone: Additional DNA sequences in this sample encode the identical CDR3. The CDR3 DNA is TGTGCCAGCAGCGTAGGGACCGAGACCTACGAGCAGTACTTC. Translated: CASSVGTETYEQYF. The genes are TRBV9 and TRBJ2-7; D is uncertain. Germline V lookup: CDR1 SGDLS, CDR2 YYNGEE. The CDR3 covers 14 residues. With 0 bases removed from V and 2 bases from J, the gap between germline ends came to 9 bases.

The rearrangement uses TRBV28 and TRBJ2-1, with a tentative D call TRBD1 (6 bases). CDR3 length: 13 amino acids. Trimming cost V 4 bases and J 10 bases, with 14 bases left between them. CDR1 and CDR2 from the germline V gene are MDHEN and SYDVKM. CDR3 nucleotides: TGTGCCAGCAGTTCAACACAGGGCCGGGAGCAGTTCTTC. Translation gives CASSSTQGREQFF.

This chain links TRBV4-1 with TRBJ2-3; D ambiguous. Trimming removed 2 bases at V and 2 bases at J, with 11 bases between. CDR3 length: 15 amino acids. Germline V gene data show CDR1 as MGHRA and CDR2 as YSYEKL. CDR3 DNA: TGCGCCAGCAGCCAAAAACGCGGCTACACAGATACGCAGTATTTT. Translation: CASSQKRGYTDTQYF.

This clone was picked up many times. The J gene is TRBJ2-5, the V gene TRBV4-3; D call uncertain. V lost 0 bases, J lost 2 bases, and 10 bases lay in between. Germline CDR1 reads LGHNA; CDR2 reads YSLEER. There are 15 residues in the CDR3. CDR3 residues: CASSQDLARQETQYF. In nucleotides, the CDR3 is TGCGCCAGCAGCCAAGATTTGGCCAGGCAAGAGACCCAGTACTTC.

In this sample, this clone turned up once. V gene TRBV5-1 combines with J gene TRBJ2-7, with 9 bases identical to TRBD1. Trimming cost V 4 bases and J 2 bases; bases outside gene matches: 10. Germline CDR1 is SGHRS and CDR2 is YFSETQ. The CDR3 extends over 16 amino acids. The CDR3 loop reads CASSGTTGGTAYEQYF. CDR3 sequence (DNA): TGCGCCAGCAGCGGTACCACAGGGGGCACGGCCTACGAGCAGTACTTC.

This clone was detected a few times. The genes are TRBV21-1 and TRBJ1-1. TRBV21-1 is designated a pseudogene. The CDR3 length is 9 residues. The CDR3 sequence is CNQNTEAFF. The CDR3 nucleotides read TGTAACCAGAACACTGAAGCTTTCTTT.

The rearrangement joins TRBV5-1 to TRBJ2-5; no definite D call. V was pared by 5 bases and J by 5 bases, with 10 bases between. The CDR3 is made up of 12 amino acids. The germline gives CDR1 SGHRS, CDR2 YFSETQ. DNA of the CDR3: TGCGCCAGCAGTTACAATCGGGAGACCCAGTACTTC. Its protein is CASSYNRETQYF.

The V gene is TRBV7-9, the J gene TRBJ2-7; D gene uncertain. With 3 bases removed from V and 3 bases from J, the gap between germline ends came to 6 bases. The CDR3 totals 12 residues. The germline CDR1 and CDR2 sequences are SEHNR and FQNEAQ (reference sequence). The CDR3 is CASSFQNYEQYF. CDR3 nucleotide sequence: TGTGCCAGCAGCTTTCAGAACTACGAGCAGTACTTC.

Only one count was recorded for this clone. The chain is built from TRBV6-5 and TRBJ2-6; D unclear. Trimming took off 0 bases at V and 0 bases at J, with 6 bases between the two ends. In germline, CDR1 is MNHEY, CDR2 SVGAGI. This CDR3 spans 16 amino acids. The CDR3 DNA follows: TGTGCCAGCAGTTACTCTGGCAGCTCTGGGGCCAACGTCCTGACTTTC. The encoded protein is CASSYSGSSGANVLTF.